The present T cell receptor (beta chain) was sequenced within a study of human T cells and chemical hapten exposure. Study at large: Per-sample variation in TCR yield stemmed mainly from small pooled library volume differences.

TCRdb reprocessed the 5' RACE reads via MiXCR and lists one record per CDR3 protein. This repertoire shows about 81,000 distinct CDR3 sequences, roughly 8.4% found once; its top ten account for 2% to 2.5%. Findings and limits, study-wide: There was no change with DPC sensitization in TCRs above 1 in 1000 frequency.

This clonotype was counted only a few times. Its cognate antigen is unknown. Unfractionated whole blood was the source from which total RNA was extracted. V gave up 5 bases and J gave up 1 base; unmatched junction bases: 8. The CDR3 loop spans 14 amino acids. Germline CDR1 is DFQATT and CDR2 is SNEGSKA (reference sequence). The chain employs TRBV20-1 and TRBJ2-7; 7 bases are shared with TRBD2. The origin of this receptor is a male donor in good health. Written as DNA, the CDR3 is TGCAGTGCTTCCGAGCGGGAACTGTCCTACGAGCAGTACTTC. It translates to CSASERELSYEQYF.